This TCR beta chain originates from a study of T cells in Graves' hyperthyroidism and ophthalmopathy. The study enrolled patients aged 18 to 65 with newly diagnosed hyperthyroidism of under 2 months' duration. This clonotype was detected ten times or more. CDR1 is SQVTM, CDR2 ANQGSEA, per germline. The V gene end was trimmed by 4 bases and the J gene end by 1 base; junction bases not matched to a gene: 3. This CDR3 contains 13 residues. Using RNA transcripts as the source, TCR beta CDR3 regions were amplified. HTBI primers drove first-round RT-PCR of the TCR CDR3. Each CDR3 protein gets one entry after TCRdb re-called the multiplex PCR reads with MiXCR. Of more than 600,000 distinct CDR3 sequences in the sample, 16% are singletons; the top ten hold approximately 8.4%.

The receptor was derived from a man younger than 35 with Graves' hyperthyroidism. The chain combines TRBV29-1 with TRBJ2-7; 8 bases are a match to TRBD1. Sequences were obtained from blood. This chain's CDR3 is CSVGGQASYEQYF. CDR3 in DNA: TGCAGCGTTGGGGGACAGGCTTCCTACGAGCAGTACTTC.